This T cell receptor beta chain originates from a study of identical twins. General observations from the study: The study based its conclusions on cross-sectional statistical analysis and did not follow the same donors.

Addition of a universal primer site occurred through template switching, and cDNA carried unique molecular identifiers. Using its own MiXCR run on the 5' RACE reads, TCRdb lists one record per CDR3 protein. Of 1.5 million to 2 million distinct CDR3 sequences in the sample, about 31% were seen once. As concerns this clonotype: Its cognate antigen is unknown.

The CDR3 runs 17 residues. With 4 bases clipped from V and 0 bases from J, the junction kept 8 bases outside the gene matches. The germline gives CDR1 LNHDA, CDR2 SQIVND (reference sequence). The V call is TRBV19, the J call TRBJ2-1; 8 positions match TRBD1. Sample: cord blood. The sequence was collected from a newborn girl in good health. CDR3 loop: CASSTRRQGYSYNEQFF. In DNA, the CDR3 is TGTGCCAGTAGTACTAGACGACAGGGGTACTCCTACAATGAGCAGTTCTTC.